A selection of T cell receptor beta chains follows, all from one sample in a study of blood T cells in healthy people across ages. TCRdb processed the 5' RACE reads anew with MiXCR; each CDR3 protein has one entry. Here the sample spans around 500,000 distinct CDR3 sequences, roughly 43% being singletons. The sequencing input was blood. The receptors stem from a man older than 75 in good health. Both conserved end residues are part of each CDR3. Each record gives: V gene, CDR3 protein.

>TRBV2
CASSESRGLANEQFF
>TRBV4-3
CASSTNGLAGSTDTQYF
>TRBV13
CASSPGADAALYEQYF
>TRBV6-2/TRBV6-3
CASSYSLARQFF
>TRBV7-2
CASSPKPGFGEQYF
>TRBV7-2
CASSTQGGANTGELFF
>TRBV30
CARKRANEQYF
>TRBV9
CASARGGTNYGYTF
>TRBV20-1
CSAVNRDRVGEQFF
>TRBV10-3
CAISEAQGQKETQYF
>TRBV7-2
CAITGPSSREQFF
>TRBV7-9
CASTPPLRGVYNEQFF
>TRBV29-1
CSVETTGMNTGELFF
>TRBV20-1
CSASDSRKNGYTF
>TRBV6-6
CASSPPRGYYERNQPQHF
>TRBV9
CASSVAGDRGSTEAFF
>TRBV4-1
CASSLSRTGTSGGPLQFF
>TRBV6-1
CASSPRRGSGRAFIDTQYF
>TRBV7-9
CASSPQQERPLHF
>TRBV9
CASSAASGGVYEQYF
>TRBV7-2
CASSTGSSGFITDTQYF
>TRBV12-3/TRBV12-4
CASSLDREGGGANVLTF
>TRBV20-1
CSARRGGAYEQYF
>TRBV12-3/TRBV12-4
CASSPSQGYTQYF
>TRBV12-3/TRBV12-4
CASSRRGSENIQYF
>TRBV10-3
CAISDGASGSQETQYF
>TRBV20-1
CSARGTEAFF
>TRBV5-1
CASSSIPGDTQYF
>TRBV15
CATSREGGALVNEQFF
>TRBV5-1
CASSWTGTGSSDTQYF
>TRBV7-2
CASSLGETETQYF
>TRBV20-1
CSARDFSGLYEQYF
>TRBV15
CATSRDRPRNEKLFF
>TRBV4-2
CASSQDLSGGNLNTEAFF
>TRBV6-6
CASSPSYERGGELFF
>TRBV6-6
CASSYAGGSQPQHF
>TRBV20-1
CSATEAGHSYEQYF
>TRBV20-1
CSANSRDHQETQYF
>TRBV6-2/TRBV6-3
CASREGQGSFHEQFF
>TRBV7-2
CASSLARTGGTEKLFF
>TRBV5-1
CASSLGGGRATDTQYF
>TRBV9
CASSVPDGQSTDTQYF